The 24 T cell receptor beta chains listed next were all sequenced from one sample in a study of cytomegalovirus exposure and HLA in healthy donors. With 60 Vbeta and 13 Jbeta primers, the PCR was carried out. Only in-frame clones appear in the TCRdb table, and some are missing; sequencing was by immunoSEQ multiplex PCR. The table lists roughly 120,000 clones. The sample taken for sequencing was PBMCs. These receptors were collected from a man in his late teens or twenties in good health and CMV-seronegative.

The V call is TRBV30, the J call TRBJ2-6; no reliable D call. The germline CDR1 and CDR2 sequences are GTSNPN and SVGIG (reference sequence). Trimming stripped 1 base from V and 0 bases from J, with 7 bases between. The CDR3 has 15 amino acids. CDR3 in amino acids: CAWSGGVSGANVLTF. The CDR3 region has the DNA TGTGCCTGGAGTGGAGGAGTCTCTGGGGCCAACGTCCTGACTTTC.

The gene calls are TRBV28 and TRBJ2-7, with 14 bases aligning to TRBD2. Germline V lookup: CDR1 MDHEN, CDR2 SYDVKM. V lost 5 bases and J lost 1; bases outside the gene matches: 7. This CDR3 is 17 amino acids long. Here the CDR3 reads CASSPGLAGGESYEQYF. Here the CDR3 DNA reads TGTGCCAGCAGTCCTGGACTAGCGGGAGGTGAATCCTACGAGCAGTACTTC. Full variable domain (missing parts from reference TRBV28 and TRBJ2-7): DVKVTQSSRYLVKRTGEKVFLECVQDMDHENMFWYRQDPGLGLRLIYFSYDVKMKEKGDIPEGYSVSREKKERFSLILESASTNQTSMYLCASSPGLAGGESYEQYFGPGTRLTVT.

The rearrangement uses TRBV5-4 and TRBJ2-1; TRBD2 is a possible D gene (5 bases). Per the germline V gene, CDR1 is SGHNT and CDR2 is YYREEE (reference sequence). V was pared by 4 bases and J by 9 bases, with 14 bases between. The CDR3 runs 13 residues. For the CDR3, the DNA is TGTGCCAGCAGCGCCGACTCGAGCGGTGAGCAGTTCTTC. Protein sequence: CASSADSSGEQFF.

The V call is TRBV7-9, the J call TRBJ2-1; perhaps TRBD1 as D (6 bases). Germline values: CDR1 SEHNR, CDR2 FQNEAQ (reference sequence). Deletions cut 4 bases from V and 2 bases from J, with 12 bases between. The CDR3 is made up of 15 amino acids. CDR3 sequence reads: CASSSRTATYNEQFF. DNA of the CDR3: TGTGCCAGCAGCTCACGGACAGCAACCTACAATGAGCAGTTCTTC.

Notes on this clone: The junction differs from germline at one of its ends, possibly a read error. V is TRBV7-7 and J is TRBJ2-2; 8 bases match TRBD2. The CDR3 is made up of 15 amino acids. Germline-derived CDR1 and CDR2 are SSHAT and FNYEAQ (reference sequence). This chain's CDR3 is CASSRGGTNTGELFF. Written as DNA, the CDR3 is TGTGCTAGCAGCCGCGGGGGGACGAACACCGGGGAGCTGTTTTTT.

A remark on this clone: At one of its ends the junction is not consistent with the germline gene, which may arise from a read error. CDR3 bases: TGTGCCACCAGTCCGGGGACAACTAATGAAAAACTGTTTTTT. Its protein product is CATSPGTTNEKLFF. The chain links TRBV28 to TRBJ1-4; D not resolved. This CDR3 spans 14 amino acids. Germline V lookup: CDR1 MDHEN, CDR2 SYDVKM.

The chain couples TRBV19 to TRBJ2-7, with TRBD1 matching over 7 bases. The CDR3 extends over 15 amino acids. CDR1 is LNHDA, CDR2 SQIVND, per germline (reference sequence). V dropped 6 bases and J dropped 2; count of bases not matched to a gene: 10. As DNA, the CDR3 is TGTGCCAGTAGCGCAACAGGGGACACTACCTACGAGCAGTACTTC. The encoded protein is CASSATGDTTYEQYF.

J is TRBJ1-2 and V is TRBV29-1, with 8 bases that match TRBD1. From germline, CDR1 is SQVTM and CDR2 ANQGSEA. The CDR3 has 15 residues. The trim removed 7 bases at V and 0 bases at J, leaving 10 bases unmatched. The CDR3 DNA is TGCAGCGCACTCACTAACAGGGGGGCTAACTATGGCTACACCTTC. The encoded protein is CSALTNRGANYGYTF.

On this clone: The sample holds other DNA sequences that translate to the same CDR3. The chain links TRBV5-1 to TRBJ2-3; D might be TRBD2 (8 bases). CDR3 length: 15 amino acids. From germline, CDR1 is SGHRS and CDR2 YFSETQ. Trimming removed 4 bases at V and 6 bases at J, with 18 bases between. The CDR3 region is CASSRGLGGGDTQYF. The CDR3 coding sequence is TGCGCCAGCAGCAGGGGACTAGGGGGCGGGGATACGCAGTATTTT.

The rearrangement joins TRBV15 to TRBJ1-4; possibly TRBD1 for D (6 bases). Germline V gives CDR1 LNHNV, CDR2 YYDKDF (reference sequence). This CDR3 comprises 14 residues. Trimming took 3 bases from V and 5 from J, leaving 10 bases between them. The CDR3 sequence: CATSSRTANEKLFF. The CDR3 DNA sequence: TGTGCCACCAGCAGCCGGACAGCAAATGAAAAACTGTTTTTT.

The V gene is TRBV19, the J gene TRBJ2-2; 7 nucleotides agree with TRBD1. The CDR3 runs to 14 residues. The V segment lost 8 bases and the J segment 0 bases; nucleotides outside the gene matches: 3. Germline V gives CDR1 LNHDA, CDR2 SQIVND (reference sequence). The CDR3 sequence: CASYRGTNTGELFF. The DNA for the CDR3 is TGTGCCAGTTACAGGGGTACGAACACCGGGGAGCTGTTTTTT.

The chain combines TRBV7-9 with TRBJ2-7, with 7 bases lining up with TRBD2. This CDR3 spans 15 amino acids. With V trimmed by 5 bases and J by 6 bases, 13 bases remained unmatched. The germline gives CDR1 SEHNR, CDR2 FQNEAQ (reference sequence). CDR3 bases: TGTGCCAGCAGCCGGGGCGGGGGAACCGGTGGCGAGCAGTACTTC. Protein sequence: CASSRGGGTGGEQYF.

This chain connects TRBV6-5 to TRBJ2-7; 9 bases are shared with TRBD1. CDR1 and CDR2 (germline): MNHEY, SVGAGI. Trimming at V came to 5 bases and at J to 2 bases, leaving 4 bases not matched to a gene. The CDR3 spans 14 residues. The CDR3 loop reads CASSRGQGPYEQYF. In DNA, the CDR3 is TGTGCCAGCAGTCGGGGACAGGGCCCCTACGAGCAGTACTTC.

The rearrangement links TRBV5-1 to TRBJ2-7; 7 bases fit TRBD1. The V gene end was trimmed by 5 bases and the J gene end by 6 bases; junction bases not matched to a gene: 8. The V gene's germline CDR1 is SGHRS and CDR2 YFSETQ. This CDR3 is built from 13 residues. DNA of the CDR3: TGCGCCAGCAGGGAAGGGACAGAACCCGAGCAGTACTTC. It translates to CASREGTEPEQYF.

CDR3: CAWSAGHPQETQYF. Here the CDR3 DNA reads TGTGCCTGGAGTGCGGGTCATCCACAAGAGACCCAGTACTTC. The V call is TRBV30, the J call TRBJ2-5; no definite D call. The germline gives CDR1 GTSNPN, CDR2 SVGIG (reference sequence). V shed 1 base and J shed 2 bases, with 11 bases lying between them. The CDR3 has 14 amino acids.

For this clone: Distinct nucleotide sequences in the sample also encode this CDR3. The chain links TRBV5-1 to TRBJ1-2, with TRBD1 matching over 10 bases. The CDR3 runs 13 residues. Trimming removed 3 bases from V and 6 bases from J; junction bases left unmatched: 2. In germline, CDR1 is SGHRS, CDR2 YFSETQ. The CDR3 sequence is CASSSGTGDGYTF. DNA for the CDR3: TGCGCCAGCAGCTCCGGGACAGGGGATGGCTACACCTTC. The full variable domain, rest sourced from reference TRBV5-1 and TRBJ1-2, is KAGVTQTPRYLIKTRGQQVTLSCSPISGHRSVSWYQQTPGQGLQFLFEYFSETQRNKGNFPGRFSGRQFSNSRSEMNVSTLELGDSALYLCASSSGTGDGYTFGSGTRLTVV.

The chain recombines TRBV5-1 with TRBJ1-6; no clear D gene. V was clipped by 5 bases and J by 4 bases, with 7 bases between them. Germline CDR1 is SGHRS and CDR2 is YFSETQ. The length of the CDR3 is 13 residues. CDR3 protein: CASSIGYNSPLHF. The CDR3 DNA reads TGCGCCAGCAGTATCGGGTATAATTCACCCCTCCACTTT. The full variable domain, with the rest looked up from reference TRBV5-1 and TRBJ1-6, is KAGVTQTPRYLIKTRGQQVTLSCSPISGHRSVSWYQQTPGQGLQFLFEYFSETQRNKGNFPGRFSGRQFSNSRSEMNVSTLELGDSALYLCASSIGYNSPLHFGNGTRLTVT.

This chain links TRBV5-6 with TRBJ1-1; TRBD1 matches at 7 bases. The junction had 8 bases not matched to a gene; V was cut back by 2 bases and J by 4 bases. Germline values: CDR1 SGHDT, CDR2 YYEEEE. The CDR3 is 15 amino acids. The CDR3 loop reads CASSLRGGAGTEAFF. In DNA form, the CDR3 reads TGTGCCAGCAGCTTACGAGGGGGCGCGGGCACTGAAGCTTTCTTT.

V is TRBV19 and J is TRBJ1-1; TRBD1 is a possible D gene (6 bases). CDR3 length: 14 residues. V lost 5 bases, J lost 1 base, and 11 bases lay in between. CDR1 is LNHDA and CDR2 is SQIVND in the germline V gene (reference sequence). This CDR3 is CASSGDNENTEAFF. In DNA form, the CDR3 reads TGTGCCAGTAGTGGGGACAACGAGAACACTGAAGCTTTCTTT.

The chain uses TRBV5-1 and TRBJ1-1; the D gene is possibly TRBD1 (5 bases). V was clipped by 4 bases and J by 1 base, with 11 bases between them. The CDR3 runs 14 residues. The germline CDR1 and CDR2 sequences are SGHRS and YFSETQ. Here the CDR3 reads CASSPTTGNTEAFF. The DNA of the CDR3 is TGCGCCAGCAGCCCGACCACAGGGAACACTGAAGCTTTCTTT.

This chain joins TRBV25-1 and TRBJ1-2; TRBD1 might be the D (5 bases). V gave up 4 bases and J gave up 8 bases, with 14 bases separating them. The CDR3 spans 13 residues. From germline, CDR1 is MGHDK and CDR2 SYGVNS. CDR3 region: CASSGQWGAGYTF. The CDR3 DNA reads as TGTGCCAGCAGTGGACAATGGGGCGCAGGCTACACCTTC.

The V and J genes are TRBV7-3 and TRBJ2-5; 12 nucleotides line up with TRBD1. This CDR3 has 17 residues. V was pared by 6 bases and J by 6 bases, with 14 bases of the junction left unmatched. The V gene's germline CDR1 is SGHTA and CDR2 FQGTGA. The CDR3 is CASSPESGTGGLKTQYF. The CDR3 DNA sequence: TGTGCCAGCAGTCCTGAATCCGGGACAGGGGGCTTAAAGACCCAGTACTTC.

Notes on this clone: The sample has other DNA sequences that encode this CDR3 too. The chain employs TRBV5-4 and TRBJ1-1; D ambiguous. V was pared by 0 bases and J by 2 bases, with 8 bases between. This CDR3 is built from 14 residues. CDR1 and CDR2 from the germline V gene are SGHNT and YYREEE (reference sequence). The CDR3 sequence is CASSLGGRNTEAFF. The CDR3, as DNA: TGTGCCAGCAGCTTGGGTGGGAGAAACACTGAAGCTTTCTTT.

The chain uses TRBV4-1 and TRBJ2-7, with D possibly being TRBD1 (6 bases). Germline CDR1 MGHRA, CDR2 YSYEKL. The V and J ends lost 8 bases and 5 bases respectively, with 16 bases between them. This CDR3 region has 13 residues. DNA for the CDR3: TGCGCCAGCCAGGGGCAGGGTAACCACGAGCAGTACTTC. This gives the protein CASQGQGNHEQYF.